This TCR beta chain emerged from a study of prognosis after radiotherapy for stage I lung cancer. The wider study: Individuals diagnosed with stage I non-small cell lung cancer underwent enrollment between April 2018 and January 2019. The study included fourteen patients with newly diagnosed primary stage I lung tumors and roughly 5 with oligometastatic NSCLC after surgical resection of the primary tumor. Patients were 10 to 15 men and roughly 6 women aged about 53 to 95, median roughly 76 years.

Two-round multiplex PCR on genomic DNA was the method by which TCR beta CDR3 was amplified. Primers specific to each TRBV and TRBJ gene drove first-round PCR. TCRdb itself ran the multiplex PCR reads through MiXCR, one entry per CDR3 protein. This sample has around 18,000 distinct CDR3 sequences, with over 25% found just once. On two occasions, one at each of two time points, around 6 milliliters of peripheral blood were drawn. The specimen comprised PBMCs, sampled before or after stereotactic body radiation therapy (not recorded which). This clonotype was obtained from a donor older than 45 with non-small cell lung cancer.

The CDR3 reads CASSLGETDNEQFF. CDR3 DNA: TGTGCCAGTAGTTTAGGGGAGACCGACAATGAGCAGTTCTTC. The chain joins TRBV19 to TRBJ2-1; D possibly matches TRBD1 or TRBD2 (5 bases each). From germline, CDR1 is LNHDA and CDR2 SQIVND (reference sequence). V lost 5 bases and J 5 bases, leaving 13 bases between the germline ends. This CDR3 spans 14 amino acids.